This T cell receptor (beta chain) was found in a study of beta chain features in type 1 diabetes. The isolated RNA, all of it, was reverse transcribed, so expressed TCRB transcripts were what got sequenced. Measured with immunoSEQ multiplex PCR; TCRdb has only the in-frame clones, and not every one. There are 600,000 to 650,000 clones in the sample; around 15% occur only once, and approximately 0.099% lies in the top ten. The ends were cut back, 4 bases at V and 5 bases at J, with 8 bases in the middle. Germline V gives CDR1 SGHTA, CDR2 FQGTGA. The CDR3 spans 12 residues. Material: naive CD4+ T cells from blood. The V gene is TRBV7-3, the J gene TRBJ2-5, with D uncertain. The clonotype originates from a man younger than 35 in good health. The CDR3 coding sequence is TGTGCCAGCAGCTCCCCTGGGGAGACCCAGTACTTC. This codes for CASSSPGETQYF.